This T cell receptor (beta chain) was sequenced in a study of T-cell memory formation after mild COVID-19. Overall study context: There were largely donor-specific TCR clusters.

The germline V and J ends were trimmed by 5 bases and 7 bases, with 9 bases remaining between them. The CDR3 totals 12 residues. Germline V CDR1 and CDR2: SGHTA, FQGNSA. In its sample, this clonotype was seen many times. TCRdb itself ran the 5' RACE reads through MiXCR, one entry per CDR3 protein. This sample yields approximately 250,000 distinct CDR3 sequences, of which around 15% are seen a single time; 22% belongs to the top ten. Material for sequencing was PBMCs or a T cell subset sorted from them (not recorded which). The V gene is TRBV7-2, the J gene TRBJ1-5; D gene uncertain. The origin of this receptor is a man aged 18 to 30 who had mild COVID-19 (a few samples of this study predate the infection). Cell type and time point are not known. The DNA for the CDR3 is TGTGCCAGCAGCGTGAGAGGACAGCCCCAGCATTTT. Protein product: CASSVRGQPQHF.